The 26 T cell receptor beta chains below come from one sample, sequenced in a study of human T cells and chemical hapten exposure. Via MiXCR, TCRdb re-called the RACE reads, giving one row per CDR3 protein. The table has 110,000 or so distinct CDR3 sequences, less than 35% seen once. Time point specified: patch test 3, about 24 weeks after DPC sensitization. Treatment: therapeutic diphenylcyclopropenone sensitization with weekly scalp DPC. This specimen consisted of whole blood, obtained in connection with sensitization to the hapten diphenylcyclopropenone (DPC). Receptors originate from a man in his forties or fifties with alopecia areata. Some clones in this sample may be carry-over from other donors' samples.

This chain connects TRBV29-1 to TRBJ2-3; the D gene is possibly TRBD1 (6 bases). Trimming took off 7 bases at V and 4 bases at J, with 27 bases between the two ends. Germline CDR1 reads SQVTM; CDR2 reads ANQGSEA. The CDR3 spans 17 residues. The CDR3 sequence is CSGSGTTHDYGSDTQYF. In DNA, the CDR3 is TGCAGCGGTTCCGGGACAACGCACGACTATGGCTCAGATACGCAGTATTTT.

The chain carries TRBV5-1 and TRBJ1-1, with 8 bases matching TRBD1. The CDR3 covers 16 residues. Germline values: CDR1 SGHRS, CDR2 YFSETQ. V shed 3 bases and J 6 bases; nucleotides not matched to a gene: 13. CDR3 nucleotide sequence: TGCGCCAGCAGCTGGGACCCTCTACAGGGGGGCGCTGAAGCTTTCTTT. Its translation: CASSWDPLQGGAEAFF.

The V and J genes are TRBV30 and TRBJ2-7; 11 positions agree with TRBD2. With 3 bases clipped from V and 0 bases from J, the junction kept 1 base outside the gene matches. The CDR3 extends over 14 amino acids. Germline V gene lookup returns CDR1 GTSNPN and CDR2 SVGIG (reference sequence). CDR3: CAWRTSGSSYEQYF. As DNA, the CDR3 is TGTGCCTGGAGAACTAGCGGGAGCTCCTACGAGCAGTACTTC. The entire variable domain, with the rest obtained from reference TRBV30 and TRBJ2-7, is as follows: SQTIHQWPATLVQPVGSPLSLECTVEGTSNPNLYWYRQAAGRGLQLLFYSVGIGQISSEVPQNLSASRPQDRQFILSSKKLLLSDSGFYLCAWRTSGSSYEQYFGPGTRLTVT.

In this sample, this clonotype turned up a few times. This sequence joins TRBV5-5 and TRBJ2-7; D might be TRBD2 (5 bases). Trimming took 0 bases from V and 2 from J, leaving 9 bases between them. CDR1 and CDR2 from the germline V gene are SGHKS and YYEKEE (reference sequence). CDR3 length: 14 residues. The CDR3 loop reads CASSLEAAAYEQYV. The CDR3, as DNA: TGTGCCAGCAGCTTGGAAGCGGCGGCCTACGAGCAGTACGTC.

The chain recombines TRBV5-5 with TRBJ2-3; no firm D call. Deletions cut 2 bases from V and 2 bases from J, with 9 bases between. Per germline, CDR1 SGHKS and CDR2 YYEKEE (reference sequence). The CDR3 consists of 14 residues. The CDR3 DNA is TGTGCCAGCAGCTTTGGGTCGTCCACAGATACGCAGTATTTT. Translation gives CASSFGSSTDTQYF.

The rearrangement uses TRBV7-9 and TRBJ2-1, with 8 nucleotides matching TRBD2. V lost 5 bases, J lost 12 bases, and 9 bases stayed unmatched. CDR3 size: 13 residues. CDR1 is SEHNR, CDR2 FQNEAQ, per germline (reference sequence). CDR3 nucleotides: TGTGCCAGCAGCGAACTTAGCGGGAAGGGGCAGTTCTTC. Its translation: CASSELSGKGQFF.

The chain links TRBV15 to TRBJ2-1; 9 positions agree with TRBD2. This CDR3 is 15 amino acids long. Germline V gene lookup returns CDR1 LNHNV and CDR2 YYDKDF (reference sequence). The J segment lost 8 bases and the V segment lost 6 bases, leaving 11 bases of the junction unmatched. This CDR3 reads CATSREELAGDEQFF. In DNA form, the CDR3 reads TGTGCCACCAGTAGGGAGGAATTAGCGGGAGATGAGCAGTTCTTC. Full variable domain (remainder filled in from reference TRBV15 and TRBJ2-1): DAMVIQNPRYQVTQFGKPVTLSCSQTLNHNVMYWYQQKSSQAPKLLFHYYDKDFNNEADTPDNFQSRRPNTSFCFLDIRSPGLGDTAMYLCATSREELAGDEQFFGPGTRLTVL.

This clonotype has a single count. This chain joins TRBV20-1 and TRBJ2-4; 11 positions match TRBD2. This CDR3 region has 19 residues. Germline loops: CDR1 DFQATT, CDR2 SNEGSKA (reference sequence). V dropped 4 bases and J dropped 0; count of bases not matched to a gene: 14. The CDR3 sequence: CSAKRPGLAVTLAKNIQYF. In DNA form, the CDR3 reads TGCAGTGCTAAAAGACCGGGACTAGCGGTGACGTTAGCCAAAAACATTCAGTACTTC.

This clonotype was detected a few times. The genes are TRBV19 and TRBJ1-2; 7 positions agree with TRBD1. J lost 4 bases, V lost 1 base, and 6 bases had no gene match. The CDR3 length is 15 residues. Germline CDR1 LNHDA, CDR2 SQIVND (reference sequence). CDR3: CASSIVDREAYGYTF. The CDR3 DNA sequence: TGTGCCAGTAGTATAGTCGACAGGGAGGCCTATGGCTACACCTTC.

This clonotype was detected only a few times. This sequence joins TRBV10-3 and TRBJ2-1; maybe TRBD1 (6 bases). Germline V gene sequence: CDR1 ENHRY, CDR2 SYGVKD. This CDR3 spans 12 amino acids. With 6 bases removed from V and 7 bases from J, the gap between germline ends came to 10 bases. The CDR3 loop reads CAISDGQNEQFF. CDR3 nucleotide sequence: TGTGCCATCAGCGATGGACAGAATGAGCAGTTCTTC.

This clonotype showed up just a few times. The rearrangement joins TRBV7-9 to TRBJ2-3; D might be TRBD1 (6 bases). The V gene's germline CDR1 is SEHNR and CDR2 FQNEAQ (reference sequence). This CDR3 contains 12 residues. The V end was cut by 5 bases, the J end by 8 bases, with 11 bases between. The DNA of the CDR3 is TGTGCCAGCAGCCCGGACAGCGGTACGCAGTATTTT. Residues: CASSPDSGTQYF.

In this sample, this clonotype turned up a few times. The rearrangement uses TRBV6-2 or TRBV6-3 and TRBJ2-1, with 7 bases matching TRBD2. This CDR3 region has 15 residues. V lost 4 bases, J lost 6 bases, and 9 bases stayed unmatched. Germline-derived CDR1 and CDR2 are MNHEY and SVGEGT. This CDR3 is CASSSWRERANEQFF. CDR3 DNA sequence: TGTGCCAGCAGTTCTTGGCGGGAGAGGGCCAATGAGCAGTTCTTC.

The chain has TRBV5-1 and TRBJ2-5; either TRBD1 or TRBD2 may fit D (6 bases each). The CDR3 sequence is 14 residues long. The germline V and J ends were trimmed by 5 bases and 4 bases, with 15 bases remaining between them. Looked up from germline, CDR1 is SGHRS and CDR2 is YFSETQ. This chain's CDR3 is CASRRLEGGETQYF. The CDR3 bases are TGCGCCAGCAGACGACTAGAGGGGGGAGAGACCCAGTACTTC.

Here the CDR3 DNA reads TGCAGCGTTGCACAACAGGGGAACCACGAGCAGTACGTC. Its protein is CSVAQQGNHEQYV. The chain combines TRBV29-1 with TRBJ2-7; 7 positions match TRBD1. The V gene's germline CDR1 is SQVTM and CDR2 ANQGSEA. Unmatched junction bases numbered 8, after V lost 4 bases and J lost 5 bases. The CDR3 is 13 amino acids.

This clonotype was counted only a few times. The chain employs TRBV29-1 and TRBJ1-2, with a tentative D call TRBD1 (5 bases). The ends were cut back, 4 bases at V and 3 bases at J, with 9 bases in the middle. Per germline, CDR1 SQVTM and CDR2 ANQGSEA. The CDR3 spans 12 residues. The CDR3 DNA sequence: TGCAGCGTTGGCGACAGCTACTATGGCTACACCTTC. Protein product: CSVGDSYYGYTF.

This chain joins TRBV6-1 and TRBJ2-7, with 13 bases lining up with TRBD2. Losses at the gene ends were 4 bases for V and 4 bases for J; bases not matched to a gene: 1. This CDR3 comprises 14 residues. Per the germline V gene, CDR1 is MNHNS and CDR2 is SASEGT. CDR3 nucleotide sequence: TGTGCCAGCAGTGGGGGACTAGCGGGATACGAGCAGTACGTC. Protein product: CASSGGLAGYEQYV.

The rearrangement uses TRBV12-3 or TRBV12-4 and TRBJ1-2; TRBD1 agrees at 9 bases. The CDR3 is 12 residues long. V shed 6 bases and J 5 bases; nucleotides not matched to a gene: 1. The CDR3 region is CASRGQGYGYTF. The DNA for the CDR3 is TGTGCCAGCAGGGGACAGGGTTATGGCTACACCTTC.

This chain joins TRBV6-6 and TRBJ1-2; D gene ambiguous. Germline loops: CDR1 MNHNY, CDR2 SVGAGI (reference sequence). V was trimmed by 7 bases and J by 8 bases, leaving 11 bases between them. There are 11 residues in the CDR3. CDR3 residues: CASNGLSGYTF. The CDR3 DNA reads TGTGCCAGCAACGGCCTATCCGGCTACACCTTC.

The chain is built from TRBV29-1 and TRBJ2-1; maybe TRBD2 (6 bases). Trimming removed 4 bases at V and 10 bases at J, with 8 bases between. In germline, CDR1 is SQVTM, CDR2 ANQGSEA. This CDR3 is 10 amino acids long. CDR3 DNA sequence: TGCAGCGTTGCCGCGGGAGAGCAGTTCTTC. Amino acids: CSVAAGEQFF.

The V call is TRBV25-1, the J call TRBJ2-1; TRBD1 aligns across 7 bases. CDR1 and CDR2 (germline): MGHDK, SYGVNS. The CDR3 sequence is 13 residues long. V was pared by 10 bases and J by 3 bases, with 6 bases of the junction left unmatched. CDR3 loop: CATSPGGYNEQFF. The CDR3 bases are TGTGCCACCTCGCCAGGGGGCTACAATGAGCAGTTCTTC.

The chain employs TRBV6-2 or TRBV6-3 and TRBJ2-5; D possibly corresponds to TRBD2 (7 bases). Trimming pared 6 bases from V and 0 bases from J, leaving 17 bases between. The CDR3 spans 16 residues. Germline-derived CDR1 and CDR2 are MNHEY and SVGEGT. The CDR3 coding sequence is TGTGCCAGCAGCCAACAGGGAGGGGCATACCAAGAGACCCAGTACTTC. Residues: CASSQQGGAYQETQYF.

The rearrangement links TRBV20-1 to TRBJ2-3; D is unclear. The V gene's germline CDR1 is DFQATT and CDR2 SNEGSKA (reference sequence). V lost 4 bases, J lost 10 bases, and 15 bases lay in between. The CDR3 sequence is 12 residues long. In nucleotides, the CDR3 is TGCAGTGCTACGACTCCCCCAATGGCGCAGTATTTT. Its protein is CSATTPPMAQYF.

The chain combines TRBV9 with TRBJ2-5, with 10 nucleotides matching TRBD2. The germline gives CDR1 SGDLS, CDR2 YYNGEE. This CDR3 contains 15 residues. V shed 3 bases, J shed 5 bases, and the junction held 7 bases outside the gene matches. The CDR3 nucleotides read TGTGCCAGCAGCGATGGGAGAGCGGGGGGGGAGACCCAGTACTTC. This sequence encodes CASSDGRAGGETQYF.

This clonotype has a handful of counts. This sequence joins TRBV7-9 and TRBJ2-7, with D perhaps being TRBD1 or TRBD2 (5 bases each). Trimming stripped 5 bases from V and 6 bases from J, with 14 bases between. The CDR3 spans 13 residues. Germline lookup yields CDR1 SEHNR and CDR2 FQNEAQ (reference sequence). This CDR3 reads CASSPRGRTEQYV. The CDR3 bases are TGTGCCAGCAGCCCCCGGGGACGGACCGAGCAGTACGTC.

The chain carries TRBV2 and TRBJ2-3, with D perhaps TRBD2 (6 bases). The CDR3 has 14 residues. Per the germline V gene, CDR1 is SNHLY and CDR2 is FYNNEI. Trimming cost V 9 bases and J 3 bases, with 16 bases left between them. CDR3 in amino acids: CARKKLAATDTQYF. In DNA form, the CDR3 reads TGTGCCAGAAAGAAATTAGCGGCGACAGATACGCAGTATTTT.

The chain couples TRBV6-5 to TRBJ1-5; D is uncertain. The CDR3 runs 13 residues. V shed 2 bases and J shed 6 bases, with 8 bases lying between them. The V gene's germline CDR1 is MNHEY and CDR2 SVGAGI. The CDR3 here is CASSYRDGQPQHF. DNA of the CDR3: TGTGCCAGCAGTTACAGGGATGGTCAGCCCCAGCATTTT.